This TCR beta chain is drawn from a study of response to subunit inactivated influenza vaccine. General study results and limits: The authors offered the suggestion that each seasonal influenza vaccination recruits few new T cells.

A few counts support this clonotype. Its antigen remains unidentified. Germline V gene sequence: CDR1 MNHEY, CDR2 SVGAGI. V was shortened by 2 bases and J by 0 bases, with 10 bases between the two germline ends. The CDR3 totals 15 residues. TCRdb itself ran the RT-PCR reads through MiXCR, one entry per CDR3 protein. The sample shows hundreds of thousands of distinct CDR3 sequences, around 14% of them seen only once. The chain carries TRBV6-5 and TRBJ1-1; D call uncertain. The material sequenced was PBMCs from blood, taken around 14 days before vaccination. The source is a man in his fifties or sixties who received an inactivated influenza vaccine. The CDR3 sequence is CASSYDPWMNTEAFF. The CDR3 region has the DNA TGTGCCAGCAGTTACGATCCGTGGATGAACACTGAAGCTTTCTTT.